Included here is one T cell receptor (beta chain) sequence, with context. The entry originates in a study of technical replicates of blood from a handful of donors. Libraries were prepared by immunoSEQ multiplex PCR; TCRdb keeps only in-frame clonotypes and omits some of them. This sample has about 73,000 clones; 85% to 95% occur once, and the top ten carry roughly 0.25%. The CDR3 is 14 residues long. Germline V CDR1 and CDR2: MDHEN, SYDVKM. V was trimmed by 5 bases and J by 5 bases, leaving 13 bases between them. The rearrangement joins TRBV28 to TRBJ2-1, with D unresolved. The sequence came from a human donor in good health. Material for sequencing was T cells isolated from PBMCs. Written as DNA, the CDR3 is TGTGCCAGCAGTCCCCTTCGCGTGAACAATGAGCAGTTCTTC. This translates into CASSPLRVNNEQFF.